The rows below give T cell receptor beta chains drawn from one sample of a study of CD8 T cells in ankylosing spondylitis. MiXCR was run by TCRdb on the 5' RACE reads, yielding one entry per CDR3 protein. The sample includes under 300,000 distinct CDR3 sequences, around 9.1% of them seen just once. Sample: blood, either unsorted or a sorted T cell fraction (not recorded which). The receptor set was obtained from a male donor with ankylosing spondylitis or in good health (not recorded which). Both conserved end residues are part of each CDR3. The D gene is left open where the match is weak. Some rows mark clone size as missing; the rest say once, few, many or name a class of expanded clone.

cdr3_aa: CASSAGSYEQYF
cdr3_nt: TGCGCCAGCAGCGCCGGCTCCTACGAGCAGTACTTC
v_call: TRBV5-1
clone_size: many
j_call: TRBJ2-7
d_call: -

cdr3_aa: CSARGSGFTSSYEQYF
cdr3_nt: TGCAGTGCTAGAGGTTCTGGATTTACCAGCTCCTACGAGCAGTACTTC
v_call: TRBV20-1
clone_size: many
j_call: TRBJ2-7
d_call: -

cdr3_aa: CASSQERLDVYNEQFF
cdr3_nt: TGCGCCAGCAGCCAAGAGAGACTGGATGTCTACAATGAGCAGTTCTTC
v_call: TRBV4-1
clone_size: many
j_call: TRBJ2-1
d_call: -

cdr3_aa: CSASPRALNGAQLF
cdr3_nt: TGCAGTGCTAGTCCCCGGGCCCTAAATGGGGCCCAGCTTTTT
v_call: TRBV20-1
clone_size: -
j_call: TRBJ1-5
d_call: -

cdr3_aa: CCARGGGTAGLQETQYF
cdr3_nt: TGCTGTGCTAGAGGGGGGGGGACGGCGGGCTTACAAGAGACCCAGTACTTC
v_call: TRBV20-1
clone_size: few
j_call: TRBJ2-5
d_call: -

cdr3_aa: CASSSPSGYNEQFF
cdr3_nt: TGTGCCAGCAGCTCCCCCTCCGGGTACAATGAGCAGTTCTTC
v_call: TRBV5-6
clone_size: many
j_call: TRBJ2-1
d_call: -

cdr3_aa: CASSEATAGAYEQYF
cdr3_nt: TGTGCCAGCAGTGAGGCTACAGCAGGGGCCTACGAGCAGTACTTC
v_call: TRBV6-2/TRBV6-3
clone_size: few
j_call: TRBJ2-7
d_call: -

cdr3_aa: CSAQPGTGIGGTQYF
cdr3_nt: TGCAGTGCCCAACCCGGGACAGGGATTGGGGGTACGCAGTATTTT
v_call: TRBV20-1
clone_size: many
j_call: TRBJ2-3
d_call: TRBD1

cdr3_aa: CASSLGQGNEQFF
cdr3_nt: TGTGCCAGCAGCTTAGGTCAGGGCAATGAGCAGTTCTTC
v_call: TRBV13
clone_size: many
j_call: TRBJ2-1
d_call: -

cdr3_aa: CASSFLGNSPLHF
cdr3_nt: TGTGCCAGCAGTTTCCTGGGAAATTCACCCCTCCACTTT
v_call: TRBV12-3/TRBV12-4
clone_size: many
j_call: TRBJ1-6
d_call: -

cdr3_aa: CASSYLAGSYGYTF
cdr3_nt: TGTGCCAGCAGTTATCTCGCCGGGAGCTATGGCTACACCTTC
v_call: TRBV6-2/TRBV6-3
clone_size: many
j_call: TRBJ1-2
d_call: -

cdr3_aa: CASSLERGGGDTQYF
cdr3_nt: TGTGCCAGCAGCTTGGAGAGGGGAGGGGGAGATACGCAGTATTTT
v_call: TRBV5-5
clone_size: few
j_call: TRBJ2-3
d_call: -

cdr3_aa: CSARGFYWDTEAFF
cdr3_nt: TGCAGTGCTAGAGGGTTTTATTGGGACACTGAAGCTTTCTTT
v_call: TRBV20-1
clone_size: many
j_call: TRBJ1-1
d_call: -

cdr3_aa: CAGLGGTSGTLAKNIQYF
cdr3_nt: TGTGCCGGACTTGGCGGGACTAGCGGAACACTAGCCAAAAACATTCAGTACTTC
v_call: TRBV10-3
clone_size: many
j_call: TRBJ2-4
d_call: TRBD2

cdr3_aa: CASSLASGGASQFF
cdr3_nt: TGCGCCAGCAGCTTGGCTAGCGGGGGGGCCTCGCAGTTCTTC
v_call: TRBV5-1
clone_size: -
j_call: TRBJ2-1
d_call: TRBD2

cdr3_aa: CATSREYSSNTGELFF
cdr3_nt: TGTGCCACCAGCAGAGAATACAGCTCGAACACCGGGGAGCTGTTTTTT
v_call: TRBV15
clone_size: many
j_call: TRBJ2-2
d_call: -

cdr3_aa: CASSQASVMRGEQFF
cdr3_nt: TGTGCCAGCAGCCAAGCTAGCGTCATGCGGGGGGAGCAGTTCTTC
v_call: TRBV4-2
clone_size: many
j_call: TRBJ2-1
d_call: TRBD2

cdr3_aa: CASSSSRTSRRVTYEQYF
cdr3_nt: TGTGCCAGCAGTTCTAGTAGGACTAGCCGGAGGGTAACCTACGAGCAGTACTTC
v_call: TRBV12-3/TRBV12-4
clone_size: many
j_call: TRBJ2-7
d_call: TRBD2

cdr3_aa: CASRLHGGVGFF
cdr3_nt: TGTGCCAGCAGATTGCATGGGGGGGTGGGCTTCTTC
v_call: TRBV5-6
clone_size: -
j_call: TRBJ2-1
d_call: TRBD2

cdr3_aa: CASSLGEAANTEAFF
cdr3_nt: TGTGCCAGCAGCTTAGGAGAGGCAGCGAACACTGAAGCTTTCTTT
v_call: TRBV7-9
clone_size: many
j_call: TRBJ1-1
d_call: -

cdr3_aa: CASSFSSVNTGELFF
cdr3_nt: TGCGCCAGCAGCTTCAGTTCCGTGAACACCGGGGAGCTGTTTTTT
v_call: TRBV5-1
clone_size: many
j_call: TRBJ2-2
d_call: -

cdr3_aa: CASSQASGGAEELFF
cdr3_nt: TGTGCCAGCAGCCAAGCAAGCGGGGGGGCCGAGGAGCTGTTTTTT
v_call: TRBV4-2
clone_size: many
j_call: TRBJ2-2
d_call: TRBD2

cdr3_aa: CASRSRQRFETQYF
cdr3_nt: TGTGCCAGCAGATCACGACAGCGTTTTGAGACCCAGTACTTC
v_call: TRBV7-2
clone_size: many
j_call: TRBJ2-5
d_call: -

cdr3_aa: CASSRQTSGGASEQFF
cdr3_nt: TGTGCCAGCTCGCGACAGACTAGCGGGGGGGCCAGTGAGCAGTTCTTC
v_call: TRBV18
clone_size: few
j_call: TRBJ2-1
d_call: TRBD2

cdr3_aa: CASSISPGNTGELFF
cdr3_nt: TGTGCCAGTAGTATCTCCCCGGGGAACACCGGGGAGCTGTTTTTT
v_call: TRBV19
clone_size: many
j_call: TRBJ2-2
d_call: -

cdr3_aa: CASSQEGVGGELFF
cdr3_nt: TGTGCCAGCAGCCAAGAAGGGGTAGGCGGGGAGCTGTTTTTT
v_call: TRBV3-1
clone_size: -
j_call: TRBJ2-2
d_call: -

cdr3_aa: CASSRVRGTGGENEQYF
cdr3_nt: TGTGCCAGCAGCCGAGTTCGCGGGACAGGGGGAGAAAACGAGCAGTACTTC
v_call: TRBV6-1
clone_size: many
j_call: TRBJ2-7
d_call: TRBD1

cdr3_aa: CASKEGALFYNEQFF
cdr3_nt: TGCGCCAGCAAAGAGGGGGCTCTTTTCTACAATGAGCAGTTCTTC
v_call: TRBV5-1
clone_size: many
j_call: TRBJ2-1
d_call: TRBD1

cdr3_aa: CASIDIAGTLDYEQYF
cdr3_nt: TGTGCCAGCATCGACATCGCCGGGACACTAGACTACGAGCAGTACTTC
v_call: TRBV7-9
clone_size: -
j_call: TRBJ2-7
d_call: -

cdr3_aa: CATSPKVSYNSPLHF
cdr3_nt: TGTGCCACCAGTCCCAAGGTCTCCTATAATTCACCCCTCCACTTT
v_call: TRBV15
clone_size: many
j_call: TRBJ1-6
d_call: -

cdr3_aa: CSVGGRVNTEAFF
cdr3_nt: TGCAGCGTTGGGGGGAGGGTGAACACTGAAGCTTTCTTT
v_call: TRBV29-1
clone_size: many
j_call: TRBJ1-1
d_call: -

cdr3_aa: CASRHPGLAGAIADYEQYF
cdr3_nt: TGTGCCAGCAGACATCCGGGACTAGCGGGAGCCATCGCCGATTACGAGCAGTACTTC
v_call: TRBV12-3/TRBV12-4
clone_size: many
j_call: TRBJ2-7
d_call: TRBD2

cdr3_aa: CASSFSAVEDEQFF
cdr3_nt: TGTGCCAGCAGTTTCTCTGCGGTTGAGGATGAGCAGTTCTTC
v_call: TRBV12-3/TRBV12-4
clone_size: -
j_call: TRBJ2-1
d_call: -

cdr3_aa: CASSTQTGLAGGDTQYF
cdr3_nt: TGTGCCAGCAGCACACAAACCGGACTAGCGGGGGGAGATACGCAGTATTTT
v_call: TRBV12-3/TRBV12-4
clone_size: many
j_call: TRBJ2-3
d_call: TRBD2

cdr3_aa: CASSLGTVAKNIQYF
cdr3_nt: TGTGCCAGCAGCTTAGGGACAGTAGCCAAAAACATTCAGTACTTC
v_call: TRBV7-2
clone_size: many
j_call: TRBJ2-4
d_call: -

cdr3_aa: CSALTQAGETQYF
cdr3_nt: TGCAGTGCCCTCACCCAGGCTGGGGAGACCCAGTACTTC
v_call: TRBV20-1
clone_size: -
j_call: TRBJ2-5
d_call: -

cdr3_aa: CASSRPQGSTGELFF
cdr3_nt: TGTGCCAGCAGCCGACCACAGGGGAGCACCGGGGAGCTGTTTTTT
v_call: TRBV7-2
clone_size: -
j_call: TRBJ2-2
d_call: TRBD1

cdr3_aa: CASSGTGPNTEAFF
cdr3_nt: TGCGCCAGCAGCGGAACAGGGCCGAACACTGAAGCTTTCTTT
v_call: TRBV5-1
clone_size: many
j_call: TRBJ1-1
d_call: -

cdr3_aa: CASSLGRNGETQYF
cdr3_nt: TGTGCCAGCAGTTTAGGGCGGAACGGAGAGACCCAGTACTTC
v_call: TRBV12-3/TRBV12-4
clone_size: -
j_call: TRBJ2-5
d_call: -

cdr3_aa: CSASKVLDGGYGYTF
cdr3_nt: TGCAGTGCTAGTAAGGTCCTCGACGGAGGCTATGGCTACACCTTC
v_call: TRBV20-1
clone_size: -
j_call: TRBJ1-2
d_call: -

cdr3_aa: CASSSPERGGSYNEQFF
cdr3_nt: TGTGCCAGCAGCTCCCCCGAGCGGGGGGGTTCCTACAATGAGCAGTTCTTC
v_call: TRBV7-9
clone_size: many
j_call: TRBJ2-1
d_call: TRBD2

cdr3_aa: CSARTDQNGGPSYEQYF
cdr3_nt: TGCAGTGCTAGAACGGATCAAAACGGGGGGCCCTCCTACGAGCAGTACTTC
v_call: TRBV20-1
clone_size: few
j_call: TRBJ2-7
d_call: -

cdr3_aa: CASSQEGAGQETQYF
cdr3_nt: TGCGCCAGCAGCCAAGAGGGGGCAGGGCAAGAGACCCAGTACTTC
v_call: TRBV4-1
clone_size: -
j_call: TRBJ2-5
d_call: -

cdr3_aa: CSALTGRNTEAFF
cdr3_nt: TGCAGTGCTTTGACAGGACGGAACACTGAAGCTTTCTTT
v_call: TRBV20-1
clone_size: many
j_call: TRBJ1-1
d_call: -

cdr3_aa: CATSRSGSEQYF
cdr3_nt: TGTGCCACCAGCAGAAGCGGTTCCGAGCAGTACTTC
v_call: TRBV15
clone_size: -
j_call: TRBJ2-7
d_call: -

cdr3_aa: CASSSGTVTGELFF
cdr3_nt: TGTGCCAGTAGCTCCGGGACAGTCACCGGGGAGCTGTTTTTT
v_call: TRBV19
clone_size: few
j_call: TRBJ2-2
d_call: TRBD1

cdr3_aa: CAWSGTDSYEQYF
cdr3_nt: TGTGCTTGGTCCGGGACAGATAGTTACGAGCAGTACTTC
v_call: TRBV2
clone_size: -
j_call: TRBJ2-7
d_call: TRBD1

cdr3_aa: CASSSSHITAQDGYTF
cdr3_nt: TGTGCCAGCAGCTCCTCCCATATAACAGCTCAGGATGGCTACACCTTC
v_call: TRBV7-9
clone_size: many
j_call: TRBJ1-2
d_call: -

cdr3_aa: CAWSVQGQTNEQYF
cdr3_nt: TGTGCCTGGAGTGTGCAGGGTCAAACGAACGAGCAGTACTTC
v_call: TRBV30
clone_size: many
j_call: TRBJ2-7
d_call: -

cdr3_aa: CASSGLGSGSGTGELFF
cdr3_nt: TGTGCCAGCAGTGGCTTAGGGAGCGGGAGCGGGACCGGGGAGCTGTTTTTT
v_call: TRBV25-1
clone_size: many
j_call: TRBJ2-2
d_call: TRBD2

cdr3_aa: CASSLGTGDNEQFF
cdr3_nt: TGTGCCAGCAGCTTGGGGACAGGCGACAATGAGCAGTTCTTC
v_call: TRBV7-8
clone_size: many
j_call: TRBJ2-1
d_call: TRBD1

cdr3_aa: CASSSPGHSEKLFF
cdr3_nt: TGTGCCAGCAGTTCCCCGGGACACTCTGAAAAACTGTTTTTT
v_call: TRBV27
clone_size: many
j_call: TRBJ1-4
d_call: -

cdr3_aa: CASSSPGHQLGNTEAFF
cdr3_nt: TGTGCCAGCTCGTCTCCGGGACATCAGCTCGGGAACACTGAAGCTTTCTTT
v_call: TRBV18
clone_size: few
j_call: TRBJ1-1
d_call: -

cdr3_aa: CASSQGSNQPQHF
cdr3_nt: TGTGCCAGCAGCCAGGGTAGCAATCAGCCCCAGCATTTT
v_call: TRBV27
clone_size: many
j_call: TRBJ1-5
d_call: -

cdr3_aa: CASSLSSGHNEQFF
cdr3_nt: TGTGCCAGCAGTTTGTCTAGCGGCCACAATGAGCAGTTCTTC
v_call: TRBV12-3/TRBV12-4
clone_size: many
j_call: TRBJ2-1
d_call: TRBD2

cdr3_aa: CASQRDTSGPSTGELFF
cdr3_nt: TGTGCCAGCCAGCGGGATACTAGTGGGCCAAGCACCGGGGAGCTGTTTTTT
v_call: TRBV19
clone_size: many
j_call: TRBJ2-2
d_call: TRBD2

cdr3_aa: CASSYNQNTEAFF
cdr3_nt: TGTGCCAGCAGCTATAATCAGAACACTGAAGCTTTCTTT
v_call: TRBV12-3/TRBV12-4
clone_size: many
j_call: TRBJ1-1
d_call: -